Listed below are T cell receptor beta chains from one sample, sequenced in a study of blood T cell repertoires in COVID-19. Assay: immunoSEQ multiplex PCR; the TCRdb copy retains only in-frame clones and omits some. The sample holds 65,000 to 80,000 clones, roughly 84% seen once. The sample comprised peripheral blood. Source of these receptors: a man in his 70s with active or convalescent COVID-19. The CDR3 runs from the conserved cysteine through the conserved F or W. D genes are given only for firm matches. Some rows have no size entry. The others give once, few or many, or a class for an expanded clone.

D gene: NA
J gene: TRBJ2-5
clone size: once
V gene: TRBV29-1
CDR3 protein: CSSLGGDQETQYF

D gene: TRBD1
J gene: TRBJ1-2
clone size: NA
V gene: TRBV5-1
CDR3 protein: CASSYTGGVYGYTF

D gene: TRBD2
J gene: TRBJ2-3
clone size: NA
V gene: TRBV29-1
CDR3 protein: CSVQRGLAGGVTQYF

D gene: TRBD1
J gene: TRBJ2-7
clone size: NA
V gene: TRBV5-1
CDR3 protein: CASSPGTGVWEQYF

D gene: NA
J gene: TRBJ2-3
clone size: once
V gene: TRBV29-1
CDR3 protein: CSVNWGGAGTDTQYF

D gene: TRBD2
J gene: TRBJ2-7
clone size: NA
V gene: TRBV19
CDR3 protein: CASSGLAGYEQYF

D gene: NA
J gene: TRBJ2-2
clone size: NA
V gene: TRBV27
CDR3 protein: CASSTIGTINTGELFF

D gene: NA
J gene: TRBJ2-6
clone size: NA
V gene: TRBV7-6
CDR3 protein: CASSFVQDSGANVLTF

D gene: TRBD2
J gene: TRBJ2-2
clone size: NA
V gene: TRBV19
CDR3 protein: CASRLAGVAGELFF

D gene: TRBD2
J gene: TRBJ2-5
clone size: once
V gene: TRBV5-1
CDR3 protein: CASSSLPRGDQETQYF

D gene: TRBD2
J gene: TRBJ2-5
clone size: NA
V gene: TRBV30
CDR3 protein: CAANPSGQETQYF

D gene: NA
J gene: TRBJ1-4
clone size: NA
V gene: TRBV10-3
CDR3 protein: CAISVGVEEKLFF

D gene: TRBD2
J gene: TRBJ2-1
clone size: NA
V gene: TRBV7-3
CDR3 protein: CASSSVPGLPNNEQFF

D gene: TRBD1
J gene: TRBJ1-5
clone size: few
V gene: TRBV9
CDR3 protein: CASSGTGIGDQPQHF

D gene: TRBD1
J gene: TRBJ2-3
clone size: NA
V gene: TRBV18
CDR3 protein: CASSPTGGTDTQYF

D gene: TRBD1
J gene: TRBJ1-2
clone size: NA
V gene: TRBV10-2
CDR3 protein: CASSESGQPNYGYTF

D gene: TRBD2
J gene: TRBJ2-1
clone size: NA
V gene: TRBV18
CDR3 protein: CASSPLPGGGVEQFF

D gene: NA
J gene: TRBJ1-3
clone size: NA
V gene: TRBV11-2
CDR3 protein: CASSPLADTIYF

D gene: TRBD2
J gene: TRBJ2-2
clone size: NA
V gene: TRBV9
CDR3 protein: CASSVTSGDTGELFF

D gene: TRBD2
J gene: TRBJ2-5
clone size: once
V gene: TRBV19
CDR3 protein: CASSRTTSGVRETQYF

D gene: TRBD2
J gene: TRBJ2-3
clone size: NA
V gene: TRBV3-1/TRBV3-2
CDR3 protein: CASSPLAGGPTDTQYF

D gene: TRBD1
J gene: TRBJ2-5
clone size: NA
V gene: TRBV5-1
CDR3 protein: CASSSGQGAGETQYF

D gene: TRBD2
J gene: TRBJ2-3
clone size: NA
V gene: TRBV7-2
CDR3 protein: CASSLSSGASTDTQYF

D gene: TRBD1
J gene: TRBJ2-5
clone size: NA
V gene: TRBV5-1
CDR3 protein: CASTDRVEETQYF

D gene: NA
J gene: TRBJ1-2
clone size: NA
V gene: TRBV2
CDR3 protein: CASREATRSYTF

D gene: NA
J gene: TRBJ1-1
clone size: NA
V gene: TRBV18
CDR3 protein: CASSPSQGTEAFF

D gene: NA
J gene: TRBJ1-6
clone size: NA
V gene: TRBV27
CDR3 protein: CASGGTSPSPLHF

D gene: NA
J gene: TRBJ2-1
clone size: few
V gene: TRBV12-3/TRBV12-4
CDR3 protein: CASSLQGYEQFF

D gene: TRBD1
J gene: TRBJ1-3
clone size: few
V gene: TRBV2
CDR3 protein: CASSATTGTGNTIYF

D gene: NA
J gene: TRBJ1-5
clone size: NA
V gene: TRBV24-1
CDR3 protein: CATGGRTLGQPQHF

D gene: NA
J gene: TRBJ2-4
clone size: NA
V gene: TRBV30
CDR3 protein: CAWSGGVLAGAWAKNIQYF

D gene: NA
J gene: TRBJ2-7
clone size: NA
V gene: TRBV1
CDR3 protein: CTSSPRQGLTYEQYF

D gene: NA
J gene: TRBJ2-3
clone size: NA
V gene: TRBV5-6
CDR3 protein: CASSWSGPTDTQYF

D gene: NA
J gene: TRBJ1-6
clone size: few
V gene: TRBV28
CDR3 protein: CASRPRGKNSPLHF

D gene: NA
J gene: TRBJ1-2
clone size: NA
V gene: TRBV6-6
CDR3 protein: CASSRMISTGGYTF

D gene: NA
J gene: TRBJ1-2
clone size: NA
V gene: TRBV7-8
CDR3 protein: CASSLEGVEARFYGYTF

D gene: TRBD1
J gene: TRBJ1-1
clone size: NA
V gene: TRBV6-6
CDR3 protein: CASKPGGTEAFF

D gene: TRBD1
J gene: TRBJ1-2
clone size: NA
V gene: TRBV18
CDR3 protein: CASSPGQGANYGYTF

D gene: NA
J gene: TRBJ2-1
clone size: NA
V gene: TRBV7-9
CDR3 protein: CASNRGSNYNEQFF

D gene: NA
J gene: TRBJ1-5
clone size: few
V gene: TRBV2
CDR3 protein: CASSWSGNQPQHF

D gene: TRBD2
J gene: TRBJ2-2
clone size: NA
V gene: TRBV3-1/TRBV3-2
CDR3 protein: CASSFLTSGSTGELFF

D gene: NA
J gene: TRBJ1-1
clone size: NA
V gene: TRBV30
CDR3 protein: CAWETGTNTEAFF

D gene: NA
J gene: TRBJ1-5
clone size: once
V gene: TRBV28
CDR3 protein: CASVDSNQPQHF

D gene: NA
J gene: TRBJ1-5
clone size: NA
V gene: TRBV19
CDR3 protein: CASRPQGSNQPQHF